This paragraph reports one T cell receptor (beta chain). The antigen remains unidentified. It was cDNA, reverse transcribed from extracted RNA, that served as the sequencing template. Libraries were prepared by immunoSEQ multiplex PCR; TCRdb keeps only in-frame clonotypes and omits some of them. This sample has 130,000 to 150,000 clones, with about 89% found just once. The data derive from a study of CD8+ T cells in alopecia areata. Background on the study: Among treated patients, oral tofacitinib was administered at 5 to 10 mg twice daily.

The CDR3 contains 15 residues. Per the germline V gene, CDR1 is SGDLS and CDR2 is YYNGEE. Trimming took off 3 bases at V and 1 base at J, with 13 bases between the two ends. Peripheral blood and lesional scalp punch biopsies were taken from alopecia areata patients. PBMCs, the starting material, were the source of sorted CD4+ and CD8+ T cells. General study points: Clonality exceeded that of normal scalp in lesional scalp, most notably in alopecia totalis/universalis.

The sample consisted of CD8+ T cells sorted from blood, taken at week 0. This rearrangement joins TRBV9 to TRBJ2-5; perhaps TRBD1 as D (6 bases). The sequence came from a human donor with alopecia areata. CDR3 protein: CASSASGTTQETQYF. CDR3 sequence (DNA): TGTGCCAGCAGCGCTTCCGGGACAACCCAAGAGACCCAGTACTTC.